This T cell receptor (beta chain) was captured by sequencing in a study of response to subunit inactivated influenza vaccine. With 1 base removed from V and 8 bases from J, the gap between germline ends came to 12 bases. The CDR3 extends over 15 amino acids. Germline CDR1 and CDR2: SGHTA and FQGNSA. Details on this clonotype: Its matching antigen is unknown.

Study results and limitations: A suggestion made by the authors is that each seasonal influenza vaccination recruits few new T cells.

A single record per CDR3 protein comes from TCRdb applying MiXCR to the RT-PCR reads. The profile shows 150,000 to 200,000 distinct CDR3 sequences, about 9.3% of them singletons. The V gene is TRBV7-2, the J gene TRBJ1-6; no clear D. This sequence originates from a man aged 50-60 years who received an inactivated influenza vaccine. The sequenced sample was non-naive T cells sorted from PBMCs, obtained on the day of vaccination. The CDR3 reads CASSLVGTTDSPLHF. CDR3 in DNA: TGTGCCAGCAGCTTAGTCGGCACTACCGATTCACCCCTCCACTTT.